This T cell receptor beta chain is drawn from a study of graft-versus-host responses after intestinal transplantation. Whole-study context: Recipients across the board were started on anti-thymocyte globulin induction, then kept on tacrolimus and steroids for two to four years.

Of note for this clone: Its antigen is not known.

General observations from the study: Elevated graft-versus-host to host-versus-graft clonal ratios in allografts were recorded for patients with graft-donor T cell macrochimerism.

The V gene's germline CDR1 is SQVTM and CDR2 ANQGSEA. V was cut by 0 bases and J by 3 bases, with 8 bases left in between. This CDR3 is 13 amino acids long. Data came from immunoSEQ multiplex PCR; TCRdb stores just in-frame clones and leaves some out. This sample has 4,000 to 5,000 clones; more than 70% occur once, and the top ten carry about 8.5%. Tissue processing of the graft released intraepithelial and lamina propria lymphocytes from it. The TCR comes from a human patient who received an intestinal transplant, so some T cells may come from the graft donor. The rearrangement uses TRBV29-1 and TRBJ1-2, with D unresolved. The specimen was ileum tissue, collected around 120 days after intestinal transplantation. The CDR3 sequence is CSVEETRDYGYTF. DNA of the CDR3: TGCAGCGTTGAAGAGACAAGGGACTATGGCTACACCTTC.